This T cell receptor beta chain was observed in a study of OX40 agonist ivuxolimab in advanced cancers. Trimming took off 2 bases at V and 7 bases at J, with 8 bases between the two ends. There are 11 residues in the CDR3. Germline V lookup: CDR1 GTSNPN, CDR2 SVGIG (reference sequence). Profiling relied on immunoSEQ multiplex PCR, and the TCRdb table lists in-frame clones only, not all of them. Of 30,000 or so clones in the sample, about 79% were seen once. In this sample, this clone turned up once. Other nucleotide sequences from this sample produce the same CDR3. The source of this sequence is an adult with an advanced solid tumor such as melanoma, head and neck, liver or kidney cancer. The material was CD4+ or CD8+ T cells sorted from blood, obtained in a trial of the OX40 agonist ivuxolimab. V usage is TRBV30 and J usage is TRBJ1-1; D ambiguous. The CDR3 DNA reads as TGTGCCTGGAGTCCGACACGTGAAGCTTTCTTT. Amino acid sequence: CAWSPTREAFF.